The next 28 T cell receptor beta chains were all read from a single sample in a study of T cell changes during pregnancy in multiple sclerosis. TCRdb's copy holds only in-frame clones and misses some; the assay was immunoSEQ multiplex PCR. The table includes about 88,000 clones, more than 90% detected once. Sequences were derived from peripheral blood, sampled in the first trimester of pregnancy. The receptors come from a female donor with multiple sclerosis, enrolled in a pregnancy study.

This chain connects TRBV30 to TRBJ2-1, with 8 bases that match TRBD1. CDR3 length equals 14 residues. J gave up 9 bases and V 2 bases, and 9 bases lay outside the gene matches. Germline CDR1 reads GTSNPN; CDR2 reads SVGIG (reference sequence). The CDR3 here is CAWSITRTGIEQFF. The CDR3 DNA follows: TGTGCCTGGAGTATTACGAGGACAGGGATTGAGCAGTTCTTC.

The chain carries TRBV19 and TRBJ2-1, with TRBD2 matching 9 bases. The CDR3 has 15 residues. The ends lost 7 bases at V and 2 bases at J; junction bases unmatched: 6. The germline V gene has CDR1 LNHDA and CDR2 SQIVND (reference sequence). For the CDR3, the DNA is TGTGCCAGTACCCTTAGCGGGAGCGCCTACAATGAGCAGTTCTTC. Protein product: CASTLSGSAYNEQFF.

The chain combines TRBV4-3 with TRBJ1-2; possibly TRBD1 for D (5 bases). The CDR3 totals 14 residues. V was clipped by 2 bases and J by 6 bases, with 13 bases between them. Germline CDR1 reads LGHNA; CDR2 reads YSLEER. The CDR3 is CASSQTGREDGYTF. The DNA for the CDR3 is TGCGCCAGCAGCCAAACCGGCAGGGAGGATGGCTACACCTTC.

The gene calls are TRBV5-1 and TRBJ2-1, with 13 nucleotides matching TRBD2. CDR3 length: 16 residues. The V gene's germline CDR1 is SGHRS and CDR2 YFSETQ. V gave up 3 bases and J gave up 0 bases; unmatched junction bases: 0. The CDR3: CASSWTSGSSYNEQFF. As DNA, the CDR3 is TGCGCCAGCAGCTGGACTAGCGGGAGCTCCTACAATGAGCAGTTCTTC.

The chain joins TRBV2 to TRBJ2-7; D might be TRBD1 (6 bases). The CDR3 sequence is 16 residues long. Germline V gene lookup returns CDR1 SNHLY and CDR2 FYNNEI. Trimming removed 7 bases from V and 0 bases from J, with 19 bases in between. The DNA for the CDR3 is TGTGCCAGCAATGTAGGCCGGGACACTAGCTCCTACGAGCAGTACTTC. Translation: CASNVGRDTSSYEQYF.

The genes are TRBV7-3 and TRBJ2-2; no clear D. The CDR3 runs to 13 residues. V dropped 4 bases and J dropped 4 bases, with 7 bases sitting between them. Germline CDR1 SGHTA, CDR2 FQGTGA. The CDR3 sequence is CASSSHTTGELFF. DNA of the CDR3: TGTGCCAGCAGCTCCCACACCACCGGGGAGCTGTTTTTT.

The chain links TRBV16 to TRBJ1-5; TRBD1 aligns across 8 bases. The CDR3 has 17 amino acids. Per the germline V gene, CDR1 is KGHSY and CDR2 is FQNENV. The V and J ends lost 4 bases and 5 bases, in that order; junction bases with no gene match: 13. In nucleotides, the CDR3 is TGTGCCAGCAGCCCACGCGCGGGACAGGTCCCCCATCAGCCCCAGCATTTT. It specifies CASSPRAGQVPHQPQHF.

The chain joins TRBV23-1 to TRBJ2-1; D unclear. TRBV23-1 is recorded as an ORF, its role being uncertain. The germline V and J ends were trimmed by 5 bases and 3 bases, with 11 bases remaining between them. The CDR3 contains 14 residues. Here the CDR3 reads CASSVLFFYNEQFF. The CDR3 DNA reads TGCGCCAGCAGTGTCCTCTTTTTCTACAATGAGCAGTTCTTC.

The J gene is TRBJ2-7, the V gene TRBV5-5; 7 bases are shared with TRBD1. The CDR3 has 14 residues. Germline CDR1 reads SGHKS; CDR2 reads YYEKEE (reference sequence). With V trimmed by 0 bases and J by 4 bases, 4 bases remained unmatched. DNA for the CDR3: TGTGCCAGCAGCTTGGTGTACAGGGGATACGAGCAGTACTTC. This translates into CASSLVYRGYEQYF.

The chain combines TRBV25-1 with TRBJ2-7; D is perhaps TRBD1 (5 bases). CDR1 is MGHDK, CDR2 SYGVNS, per germline. V was cut by 4 bases and J by 6 bases, with 19 bases left in between. The CDR3 has 15 amino acids. CDR3 coding DNA: TGTGCCAGCAGTGGCAGGGTCCGACAAGGCGGCGAGCAGTACTTC. This gives the protein CASSGRVRQGGEQYF.

The rearrangement joins TRBV7-2 to TRBJ2-5, with D perhaps matching TRBD2 (5 bases). Germline CDR1 reads SGHTA; CDR2 reads FQGNSA. V was trimmed by 0 bases and J by 4 bases, leaving 6 bases between them. CDR3 length: 13 residues. CDR3 sequence reads: CASSLARVETQYF. In DNA form, the CDR3 reads TGTGCCAGCAGCTTAGCGCGGGTAGAGACCCAGTACTTC. Variable domain in full (rest from reference TRBV7-2 and TRBJ2-5): GAGVSQSPSNKVTEKGKDVELRCDPISGHTALYWYRQSLGQGLEFLIYFQGNSAPDKSGLPSDRFSAERTGGSVSTLTIQRTQQEDSAVYLCASSLARVETQYFGPGTRLLVL.

This chain links TRBV2 with TRBJ2-1; no definite D call. This CDR3 comprises 12 residues. V shed 6 bases and J shed 6 bases, with 9 bases lying between them. Germline CDR1 is SNHLY and CDR2 is FYNNEI. CDR3 nucleotides: TGTGCCAGCAGACAGAGATTCAATGAGCAGTTCTTC. Translation: CASRQRFNEQFF.

This rearrangement joins TRBV19 to TRBJ1-5, with a tentative D call TRBD1 (5 bases). CDR1 and CDR2 from the germline V gene are LNHDA and SQIVND (reference sequence). V was pared by 4 bases and J by 6 bases, with 10 bases between. This CDR3 is built from 13 residues. The CDR3 DNA is TGTGCCAGTAGTACCCCCGGGGGTCAGCCCCAGCATTTT. Its translation: CASSTPGGQPQHF.

The CDR3 here is CASSQAQGYGYGYTF. The CDR3 DNA reads as TGCGCCAGCAGCCAGGCCCAGGGGTATGGCTATGGCTACACCTTC. The chain employs TRBV4-1 and TRBJ1-2; possible D gene TRBD1, 6 bases. The germline V gene has CDR1 MGHRA and CDR2 YSYEKL. The CDR3 sequence is 15 residues long. V lost 3 bases to trimming and J lost 4 bases, with 15 bases between them.

This chain uses TRBV9 with TRBJ1-2; the D gene is possibly TRBD1 (6 bases). The CDR3 has 17 residues. Trimming left V 4 bases short and J 7 bases short, with 26 bases between. CDR1 is SGDLS and CDR2 is YYNGEE in the germline V gene. DNA for the CDR3: TGTGCCAGCAGCCTCGGGGGAGGGGGGCAAAGCCTTGCTGGCTACACCTTC. Its protein is CASSLGGGGQSLAGYTF.

The chain has TRBV7-9 and TRBJ2-1; D is perhaps TRBD1 (6 bases). Trimming removed 3 bases from V and 0 bases from J, with 9 bases in between. The CDR3 length is 15 residues. Looked up from germline, CDR1 is SEHNR and CDR2 is FQNEAQ (reference sequence). Written as DNA, the CDR3 is TGTGCCAGCAGCTTTCCGGGACACTCCTACAATGAGCAGTTCTTC. Amino acid sequence: CASSFPGHSYNEQFF.

The chain uses TRBV19 and TRBJ2-1; 7 bases agree with TRBD2. This CDR3 is 16 amino acids long. The germline V gene has CDR1 LNHDA and CDR2 SQIVND (reference sequence). V shed 4 bases and J 8 bases; nucleotides not matched to a gene: 14. The CDR3 DNA is TGTGCCAGTAGTACATTAGCGGGTAGAAAGCGCGATGAGCAGTTCTTC. Translation: CASSTLAGRKRDEQFF.

V usage is TRBV10-1 and J usage is TRBJ1-5; D might be TRBD1 (6 bases). CDR3 length: 13 residues. Germline V gene lookup returns CDR1 WNHNN and CDR2 SYGVQD (reference sequence). V lost 6 bases to trimming and J lost 6 bases, with 12 bases between them. CDR3 sequence (DNA): TGCGCCAGCAGCACAGGGACTACTCAGCCCCAGCATTTT. The encoded protein is CASSTGTTQPQHF.

The gene calls are TRBV28 and TRBJ1-1; D gene ambiguous. Germline loops: CDR1 MDHEN, CDR2 SYDVKM. Trimming pared 6 bases from V and 2 bases from J, leaving 13 bases between. This CDR3 contains 14 residues. DNA for the CDR3: TGTGCCAGCAGACTAGGGCCGGACAACACTGAAGCTTTCTTT. Translation: CASRLGPDNTEAFF.

This clone showed up just once. V usage is TRBV30 and J usage is TRBJ1-5; no reliable D call. The CDR3 covers 13 residues. Germline V gene lookup returns CDR1 GTSNPN and CDR2 SVGIG (reference sequence). The germline V and J ends were trimmed by 0 bases and 3 bases, with 6 bases remaining between them. In DNA, the CDR3 is TGTGCCTGGAGTGTGTCAGACAATCAGCCCCAGCATTTT. Residues: CAWSVSDNQPQHF.

The chain carries TRBV6-5 and TRBJ2-3, with TRBD2 matching over 10 bases. The CDR3 loop spans 15 amino acids. V was clipped by 5 bases and J by 6 bases; unmatched bases: 8. Looked up from germline, CDR1 is MNHEY and CDR2 is SVGAGI. The CDR3 DNA reads TGTGCCAGCAGTCCTAGCGGGAGCGACCTCGATACGCAGTATTTT. Its translation is CASSPSGSDLDTQYF.

This chain connects TRBV6-1 to TRBJ2-3; TRBD2 agrees at 13 bases. This CDR3 has 16 residues. Germline assignment: CDR1 MNHNS and CDR2 SASEGT. The trim removed 3 bases at V and 4 bases at J, leaving 4 bases unmatched. As DNA, the CDR3 is TGTGCCAGCAGTGACCAACTAGCGGGAGGGCCAGATACGCAGTATTTT. The encoded protein is CASSDQLAGGPDTQYF.

V and J are TRBV27 and TRBJ1-2; 7 positions agree with TRBD1. Germline V gene lookup returns CDR1 MNHEY and CDR2 SMNVEV (reference sequence). V lost 6 bases and J lost 4; bases outside the gene matches: 11. This CDR3 contains 15 residues. The CDR3 coding sequence is TGTGCCAGCAGGGCGGGACAGAGCCGAATCTATGGCTACACCTTC. Its protein is CASRAGQSRIYGYTF.

The V gene is TRBV5-1, the J gene TRBJ2-7; the match to TRBD1 covers 7 bases. CDR1 is SGHRS and CDR2 is YFSETQ in the germline V gene. The CDR3 extends over 14 amino acids. With V trimmed by 7 bases and J by 1 base, 8 bases remained unmatched. CDR3 sequence reads: CASRSGGQSYEQYF. The CDR3 bases are TGCGCCAGCCGGTCAGGGGGACAGTCCTACGAGCAGTACTTC.

The chain combines TRBV7-9 with TRBJ2-7; D is perhaps TRBD1 (5 bases). The CDR3 sequence is 13 residues long. Trimming removed 2 bases at V and 6 bases at J, with 11 bases between. CDR1 and CDR2 (germline): SEHNR, FQNEAQ (reference sequence). CDR3 nucleotide sequence: TGTGCCAGCAGCTTATCAGGGCCAGGCGAGCAGTACTTC. This codes for CASSLSGPGEQYF.

The chain couples TRBV27 to TRBJ2-1; D unclear. This CDR3 spans 15 amino acids. With 1 base removed from V and 0 bases from J, the gap between germline ends came to 7 bases. CDR1 is MNHEY and CDR2 is SMNVEV in the germline V gene (reference sequence). The CDR3 sequence is CASSLLESSYNEQFF. The CDR3 DNA is TGTGCCAGCAGTTTATTGGAGAGCTCCTACAATGAGCAGTTCTTC.

This chain joins TRBV4-1 and TRBJ2-7, with TRBD1 identical over 8 bases. CDR1 is MGHRA and CDR2 is YSYEKL in the germline V gene. V lost 2 bases, J lost 3 bases, and 9 bases stayed unmatched. The CDR3 contains 16 residues. CDR3 sequence (DNA): TGCGCCAGCAGCCAACCCACCGGGACAGGATACTACGAGCAGTACTTC. Amino acid sequence: CASSQPTGTGYYEQYF.

A single count supports this clone. The chain has TRBV2 and TRBJ2-7, with TRBD1 matching 8 bases. Germline CDR1 is SNHLY and CDR2 is FYNNEI. The V and J ends lost 0 bases and 3 bases, in that order; junction bases with no gene match: 10. CDR3 length: 17 residues. CDR3 region: CASSEARTGGPFYEQYF. CDR3 DNA sequence: TGTGCCAGCAGTGAAGCGCGCACAGGGGGTCCGTTCTACGAGCAGTACTTC.